The rows below give T cell receptor beta chains drawn from one sample of a study of blood T cell repertoires in COVID-19. The method was immunoSEQ multiplex PCR; TCRdb's version includes in-frame clones alone and lacks a portion of them. This table holds approximately 250,000 clones, about 81% found once. The sample taken for sequencing was PBMCs or T cells enriched from blood (not recorded which). The receptor source for this set is a man younger than 45 with acute COVID-19. The CDR3 runs from the conserved cysteine through the conserved F or W. Fields, in order: V gene, clone size, D gene, J gene, CDR3 length, CDR3 DNA, CDR3 protein. A D gene is named only where the DNA matches it firmly. Size tells how often a clone was seen (once, few, many) or the class of an expanded clone, and some rows leave it out.

>TRBV11-2|NA|TRBD2|TRBJ2-1|14
TGTGCCAGCAGCTTAGGGGGGGGGACCTATGAGCAGTTCTTC
CASSLGGGTYEQFF
>TRBV28|NA|NA|TRBJ1-3|13
TGTGCCAGCAGTCCAGACATCGGAAACACCATATATTTT
CASSPDIGNTIYF
>TRBV18|NA|NA|TRBJ1-4|14
TGTGCCAGCTCACCACGGGCAGGGGATGAAAAACTGTTTTTT
CASSPRAGDEKLFF
>TRBV11-2|NA|TRBD2|TRBJ2-1|18
TGTGCCAGCAGCCCCCTAAGTGGCCTAGCGGGAGGACCCAATGAGCAGTTCTTC
CASSPLSGLAGGPNEQFF
>TRBV7-2|once|NA|TRBJ1-5|16
TGTGCCAGCAGCTTATCCGGGGTACAGAGCAATCAGCCCCAGCATTTT
CASSLSGVQSNQPQHF
>TRBV3-1/TRBV3-2|NA|NA|TRBJ2-5|14
TGTGCCAGCAGCCAAGCGCAGACTAAAGAGACCCAGTACTTC
CASSQAQTKETQYF
>TRBV29-1|NA|TRBD1|TRBJ1-1|12
TGCAGCGTTCTCGACAGGGGCACTGAAGCTTTCTTT
CSVLDRGTEAFF
>TRBV5-5|once|NA|TRBJ1-5|13
TGTGCCAGCAGCTTGGAAGGGGGTCAGCCCCAGCATTTT
CASSLEGGQPQHF
>TRBV11-3|NA|TRBD2|TRBJ2-3|16
TGTGCCAGCAGATTAAGACTAGCGGGAGTGATAGATACGCAGTATTTT
CASRLRLAGVIDTQYF
>TRBV11-3|few|NA|TRBJ2-2|16
TGTGCCAGCACCGGGCCCAAGCGAGGGCACACCGGGGAGCTGTTTTTT
CASTGPKRGHTGELFF
>TRBV29-1|NA|NA|TRBJ2-5|12
TGCAGCGTTATCCTAACGGGGGAGACCCAGTACTTC
CSVILTGETQYF
>TRBV5-1|NA|NA|TRBJ2-1|13
TGTGCCAGCAGAATCGGAGCGCTTAATGAGCAGTTCTTC
CASRIGALNEQFF
>TRBV7-2|NA|NA|TRBJ1-1|13
TGTGCCAGCAGCTTAGATATTTTCGCTGAAGCTTTCTTT
CASSLDIFAEAFF
>TRBV10-3|NA|TRBD2|TRBJ2-3|15
TGTGCCATACGACTTAGCGGGACCCGCACAGATACGCAGTATTTT
CAIRLSGTRTDTQYF
>TRBV5-1|NA|TRBD2|TRBJ2-3|16
TGTGCCAGCAGCTTGGGAGGCCTAGCGGGAGCGGATACGCAGTATTTT
CASSLGGLAGADTQYF
>TRBV4-2|NA|TRBD1|TRBJ1-6|15
TGTGCCAGCAGCCAAGCAGACAGGGAAAATCCACCCCTCCACTTT
CASSQADRENPPLHF
>TRBV6-2/TRBV6-3|NA|TRBD1|TRBJ2-1|15
TGTGCCAGCAGTACCGGGACAGGGCAATACAATGAGCAGTTCTTC
CASSTGTGQYNEQFF
>TRBV6-5|NA|TRBD2|TRBJ2-2|15
TGTGCCAGCAGTTCCGGGACTAGCTTAGGCGGGGAGCTGTTTTTT
CASSSGTSLGGELFF
>TRBV24-1|NA|TRBD1|TRBJ2-1|18
TGTGCCACTAAAATCCCGGGACAGGGCATACATTCCTACAATGAGCAGTTCTTC
CATKIPGQGIHSYNEQFF
>TRBV30|NA|NA|TRBJ2-2|12
TGTGCCTGGAGGTCAGGGGTCGGGGAGCTGTTTTTT
CAWRSGVGELFF
>TRBV7-7|NA|NA|TRBJ2-3|14
TGTGCCAGCAGCCGCGGGGGCCCAACAGATACGCAGTATTTT
CASSRGGPTDTQYF
>TRBV28|NA|NA|TRBJ1-1|13
TGTGCCAGCAGTGACAGCCTGAACACTGAAGCTTTCTTT
CASSDSLNTEAFF
>TRBV4-3|NA|NA|TRBJ1-4|17
TGCGCCAGCAGCCAAGGCGAAAGATCGAGGAGGAGTGAAAAACTGTTTTTT
CASSQGERSRRSEKLFF
>TRBV5-1|NA|NA|TRBJ2-3|14
TGCGCCAGCAGCTTGAGCGTCGGCACAGATACGCAGTATTTT
CASSLSVGTDTQYF
>TRBV5-1|NA|NA|TRBJ2-3|15
TGTGCCAGCAGCTTGGCCGATAGCGGCACAGATACGCAGTATTTT
CASSLADSGTDTQYF
>TRBV28|NA|TRBD1|TRBJ1-4|12
TGTGCCAGCAGGACAGGGGCAGAAAAACTGTTTTTT
CASRTGAEKLFF
>TRBV5-1|NA|NA|TRBJ2-2|14
TGCGCCAGCAGCTCGACAGGTGTCACCGGGGAGCTGTTTTTT
CASSSTGVTGELFF
>TRBV24-1|NA|NA|TRBJ1-1|14
TGTGCCACCGGTGGGGGGGGTTCAGGCACTGAAGCTTTCTTT
CATGGGGSGTEAFF
>TRBV6-1|NA|TRBD1|TRBJ1-5|17
TGTGCCAGCAGTGAGTTGCTTGGGACAGGGGGCAATCAGCCCCAGCATTTT
CASSELLGTGGNQPQHF
>TRBV7-2|NA|NA|TRBJ2-1|18
TGTGCCAGCAGCTTATCCGTCGCCTGGGACACCTCCTACAATGAGCAGTTCTTC
CASSLSVAWDTSYNEQFF
>TRBV29-1|NA|TRBD1|TRBJ2-3|18
TGCAGCGTTGAAGGAACACAGGCAGGGGGTATTATCGCAGATACGCAGTATTTT
CSVEGTQAGGIIADTQYF
>TRBV6-5|NA|NA|TRBJ2-6|14
TGTGCCAGCAGGGGCAGCTCTGGGGCCAACGTCCTGACTTTC
CASRGSSGANVLTF
>TRBV21-1|NA|NA|TRBJ2-5|13
TGTGCCAGCAGCAATCGGTACCAAGAGACCCAGTACTTC
CASSNRYQETQYF
>TRBV2|NA|NA|TRBJ1-2|14
TGTGCCAGCAGTTCCCGGGACAAAAACTATGGCTACACCTTC
CASSSRDKNYGYTF
>TRBV12-3/TRBV12-4|NA|NA|TRBJ2-3|11
TGTGCCAGCAGTCGTACAGATACGCAGTATTTT
CASSRTDTQYF
>TRBV28|NA|NA|TRBJ1-5|17
TGTGCCAGCAGTCCCCTAGCGGGGGCCGGTTTCAATCAGCCCCAGCATTTT
CASSPLAGAGFNQPQHF
>TRBV6-4|NA|TRBD2|TRBJ2-2|15
TGTGCCAGCAGTGACTCTAGCGGGGACACCGGGGAGCTGTTTTTT
CASSDSSGDTGELFF